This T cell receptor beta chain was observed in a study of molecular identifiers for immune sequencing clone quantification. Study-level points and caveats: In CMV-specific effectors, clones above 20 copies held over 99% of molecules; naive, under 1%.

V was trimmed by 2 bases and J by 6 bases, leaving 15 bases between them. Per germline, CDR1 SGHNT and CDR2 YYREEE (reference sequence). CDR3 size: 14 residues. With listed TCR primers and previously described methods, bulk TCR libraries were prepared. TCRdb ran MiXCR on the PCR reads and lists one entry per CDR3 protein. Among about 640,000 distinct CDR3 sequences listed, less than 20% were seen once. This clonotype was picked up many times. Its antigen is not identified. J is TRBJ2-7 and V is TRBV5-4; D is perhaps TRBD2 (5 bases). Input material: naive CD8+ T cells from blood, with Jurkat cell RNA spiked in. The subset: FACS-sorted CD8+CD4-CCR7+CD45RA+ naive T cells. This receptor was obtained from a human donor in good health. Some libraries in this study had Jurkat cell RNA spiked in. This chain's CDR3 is CASSFSGSPSEQYF. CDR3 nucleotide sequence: TGTGCCAGCAGCTTCAGCGGTAGTCCCTCCGAGCAGTACTTC.